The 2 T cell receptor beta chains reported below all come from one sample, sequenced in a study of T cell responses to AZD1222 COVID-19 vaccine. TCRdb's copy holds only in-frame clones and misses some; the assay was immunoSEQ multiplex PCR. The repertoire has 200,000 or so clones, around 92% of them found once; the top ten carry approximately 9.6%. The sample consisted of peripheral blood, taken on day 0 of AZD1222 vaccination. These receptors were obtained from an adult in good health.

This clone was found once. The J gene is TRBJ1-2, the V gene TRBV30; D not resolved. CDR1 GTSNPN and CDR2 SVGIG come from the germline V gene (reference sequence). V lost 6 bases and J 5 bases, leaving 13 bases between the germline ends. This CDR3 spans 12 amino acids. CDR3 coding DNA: TGTGCCTGCCGGGTTTCCTCTTATGGCTACACCTTC. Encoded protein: CACRVSSYGYTF.

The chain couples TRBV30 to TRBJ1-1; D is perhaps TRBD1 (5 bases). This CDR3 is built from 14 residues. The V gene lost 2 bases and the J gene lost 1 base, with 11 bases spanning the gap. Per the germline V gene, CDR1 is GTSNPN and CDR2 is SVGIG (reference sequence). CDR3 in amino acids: CAWSSLGGNTEAFF. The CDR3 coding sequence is TGTGCCTGGAGTTCCCTTGGGGGGAACACTGAAGCTTTCTTT.